This is a list of T cell receptor beta chains from one sample in a study of blood T cell repertoires in COVID-19. Assay: immunoSEQ multiplex PCR; the TCRdb copy retains only in-frame clones and omits some. The table lists about 98,000 clones, 82% of them singletons, with 15% to 20% in the top ten. The sequenced material came from peripheral blood. All receptors derive from a man older than 75 with acute or convalescent COVID-19. CDR3s leave out the opening cysteine and the closing phenylalanine or tryptophan. The order of the fields is V gene, J gene, clone size, CDR3 protein. Size is omitted from some rows. Given values are once, few, many or a class for expanded clones.

v_call: TRBV5-5
j_call: TRBJ1-5
clone_size: once
cdr3_aa: ASSLVERQPQH

v_call: TRBV6-4
j_call: TRBJ2-1
clone_size: .
cdr3_aa: ASSDREGNEQF

v_call: TRBV28
j_call: TRBJ1-1
clone_size: .
cdr3_aa: ASSLFGVSAEAF

v_call: TRBV14
j_call: TRBJ2-7
clone_size: .
cdr3_aa: ASSQQRYYEQY

v_call: TRBV7-2
j_call: TRBJ1-1
clone_size: .
cdr3_aa: ASRIEWATEAF

v_call: TRBV28
j_call: TRBJ1-2
clone_size: .
cdr3_aa: ASSPGGLERNYGYT

v_call: TRBV5-1
j_call: TRBJ2-1
clone_size: .
cdr3_aa: ASSLGVNEQF

v_call: TRBV19
j_call: TRBJ1-6
clone_size: many
cdr3_aa: ASREGLFPGGSPLH

v_call: TRBV10-3
j_call: TRBJ2-3
clone_size: few
cdr3_aa: AISEAGLAGDTQY

v_call: TRBV6-5
j_call: TRBJ2-7
clone_size: .
cdr3_aa: ASRPTYRGRGQY

v_call: TRBV19
j_call: TRBJ1-2
clone_size: few
cdr3_aa: ASNPTGNYGYT

v_call: TRBV4-3
j_call: TRBJ1-6
clone_size: .
cdr3_aa: ASSQDSQGYNSPLH

v_call: TRBV5-1
j_call: TRBJ1-1
clone_size: .
cdr3_aa: ASSLGTGSNTEAF

v_call: TRBV13
j_call: TRBJ1-5
clone_size: .
cdr3_aa: ASSAGGNQPQH

v_call: TRBV30
j_call: TRBJ1-6
clone_size: few
cdr3_aa: AWRGQATYNSPLH

v_call: TRBV2
j_call: TRBJ1-5
clone_size: .
cdr3_aa: ASSRTGPEKPQH

v_call: TRBV5-1
j_call: TRBJ2-2
clone_size: .
cdr3_aa: ASSQSRGDDGELF

v_call: TRBV5-4
j_call: TRBJ2-7
clone_size: .
cdr3_aa: ASSLYGESSYEQY

v_call: TRBV5-1
j_call: TRBJ2-1
clone_size: .
cdr3_aa: ASRPQGDEQF

v_call: TRBV19
j_call: TRBJ2-1
clone_size: .
cdr3_aa: ASRSGYSYNEQF

v_call: TRBV5-5
j_call: TRBJ1-5
clone_size: .
cdr3_aa: ASSLPGLMNQPQH

v_call: TRBV18
j_call: TRBJ1-4
clone_size: .
cdr3_aa: ASSRRADDEKLF

v_call: TRBV6-5
j_call: TRBJ1-6
clone_size: .
cdr3_aa: ASSQNRGRNSPLH

v_call: TRBV4-3
j_call: TRBJ2-7
clone_size: .
cdr3_aa: ASSHVAGVDEQY